The clone carrying this T cell receptor (beta chain) was seen repeatedly, ten times or more. Antigen specificity is unknown. This library used roughly 400 ng RNA and molecular barcoded adaptors spanning alpha/delta and beta/gamma chains. TCRdb called the reads again in MiXCR, with one record for every CDR3 protein. This sample has some 39,000 distinct CDR3 sequences; 14% occur once, and the top ten carry 18%. These data are taken from a study of read filtering for tumor transcriptome and immune sequencing. The ends were cut back, 0 bases at V and 14 bases at J, with 14 bases in the middle. Per germline, CDR1 LGHNA and CDR2 YSLEER. This CDR3 is 13 amino acids long. Whole-study results and caveats: Single-read clonotypes: roughly 86% of IR-seq clonotypes (about 3.5% of reads), 74.6% of RNA-seq clonotypes (approximately 43% of reads). The sorted CD138-negative fraction was a mixed bone marrow immune population, not purified T cells.

The clonotype originates from a donor aged 40 or over with multiple myeloma. The chain recombines TRBV4-3 with TRBJ2-1, with unresolved D. The specimen sequenced was a population of CD138-negative cells sorted from bone marrow. Here the CDR3 reads CASSQEPGAAEFF. The CDR3 coding sequence is TGCGCCAGCAGCCAAGAACCCGGCGCCGCGGAGTTCTTC.